This T cell receptor (beta chain) was sequenced during a study of T cells after yellow fever vaccination. UMIs were added to TCR cDNA along with a universal primer site when it was made by 5'RACE template switching. TCRdb re-analysed the 5' RACE reads in MiXCR, keeping a single row per CDR3 protein. Among a few hundred thousand distinct CDR3 sequences, about 4% were seen once, and the ten largest hold roughly 26%. This receptor was obtained from a man aged 18 to 29 who received the YFV17D yellow fever vaccine. The specimen comprised PBMCs, sampled 5 days after the yellow fever booster vaccination.

CDR3 in DNA: TGTGCCAGCAGCCAAGCGGAGGGCCCGCGAGCTTTCTTT. Protein product: CASSQAEGPRAFF. The gene calls are TRBV12-3 or TRBV12-4 and TRBJ1-1, with D unclear. The CDR3 consists of 13 residues. V gave up 6 bases and J gave up 10 bases, with 18 bases separating them.